The 24 T cell receptor beta chains given below trace back to one sample, sequenced in a study of identical twins. TCRdb redid the calling of the 5' RACE reads with MiXCR, one entry per CDR3 protein. This table holds hundreds of thousands of distinct CDR3 sequences, over 8.5% found once. A further study also used this sample, focusing on yellow fever vaccine responses in identical twins.

Sequencing used PBMCs. The receptors were sampled from a young woman in good health.

The DNA for the CDR3 is TGCAGCCAGGGGAGGACTAGCGGACAGTACAATGAGCAGTTCTTC. Amino acid sequence: CSQGRTSGQYNEQFF. The J gene is TRBJ2-1, the V gene TRBV29-1; TRBD2 aligns across 10 bases. CDR1 SQVTM and CDR2 ANQGSEA come from the germline V gene. CDR3 size: 15 residues. Germline trimming cut 8 bases from V and 4 bases from J; bases unmatched to any gene: 11.

The genes are TRBV15 and TRBJ2-3; D not resolved. Trimming cost V 4 bases and J 5 bases, with 13 bases left between them. CDR3 length equals 14 residues. Germline loops: CDR1 LNHNV, CDR2 YYDKDF (reference sequence). This CDR3 is CATSIEKYRDTQYF. The CDR3 nucleotides are TGTGCCACCAGCATTGAAAAATACAGAGATACGCAGTATTTT.

Ten or more counts support this clonotype. V gene TRBV4-1 combines with J gene TRBJ2-3; 13 positions agree with TRBD2. Germline assignment: CDR1 MGHRA and CDR2 YSYEKL. The CDR3 sequence is 16 residues long. V trimming: 0 bases; J trimming: 4 bases; junction bases outside the gene matches: 1. CDR3 sequence: CASSQEGLAGPDTQYF. Here the CDR3 DNA reads TGCGCCAGCAGCCAAGAGGGACTAGCGGGACCAGATACGCAGTATTTT.

This chain links TRBV6-2 or TRBV6-3 with TRBJ2-1, with 11 bases identical to TRBD1. The CDR3 extends over 15 amino acids. Germline CDR1 and CDR2: MNHEY and SVGEGT. Trimming took 2 bases from V and 8 from J; bases not matched to a gene: 5. For the CDR3, the DNA is TGTGCCAGCAGTTACGTTGGGACAGGGGGACATGAGCAGTTCTTC. Translation gives CASSYVGTGGHEQFF.

A few counts support this clonotype. The rearrangement links TRBV29-1 to TRBJ2-3; possible D gene TRBD1, 5 bases. CDR1 SQVTM and CDR2 ANQGSEA come from the germline V gene. This CDR3 has 14 amino acids. V lost 3 bases and J lost 4, with 14 bases in between. In DNA form, the CDR3 reads TGCAGCGTTGACGGGCAGGGCGGAGCAGATACGCAGTATTTT. This encodes CSVDGQGGADTQYF.

Only a few counts were recorded for this clonotype. The chain has TRBV6-5 and TRBJ2-1, with TRBD1 identical over 11 bases. Per germline, CDR1 MNHEY and CDR2 SVGAGI. The trim removed 4 bases at V and 8 bases at J, leaving 10 bases unmatched. This CDR3 is built from 16 residues. As DNA, the CDR3 is TGTGCCAGCAGTTTACGATGGGACAGGGGGTCCCATGAGCAGTTCTTC. This gives the protein CASSLRWDRGSHEQFF.

This clonotype was seen only a few times. This chain joins TRBV5-1 and TRBJ2-3, with 14 bases that match TRBD2. Germline CDR1 is SGHRS and CDR2 is YFSETQ. This CDR3 has 16 residues. With V trimmed by 1 base and J by 6 bases, 4 bases remained unmatched. CDR3 residues: CASSLWTSGRSDTQYF. CDR3 nucleotides: TGCGCCAGCAGCTTGTGGACTAGCGGGAGGTCGGATACGCAGTATTTT.

This clonotype showed up many times. V gene TRBV28 combines with J gene TRBJ2-3, with 8 bases matching TRBD2. CDR3 size: 16 residues. The junction had 13 bases not matched to a gene; V was cut back by 5 bases and J by 6 bases. Germline CDR1 reads MDHEN; CDR2 reads SYDVKM. The CDR3 protein is CASSPPTAGGLDTQYF. In nucleotides, the CDR3 is TGTGCCAGCAGTCCCCCGACCGCGGGGGGCTTGGATACGCAGTATTTT.

The chain employs TRBV5-5 and TRBJ1-5; 10 nucleotides line up with TRBD1. The CDR3 loop spans 15 amino acids. J lost 4 bases, V lost 4 bases, and 5 bases had no gene match. Germline V gives CDR1 SGHKS, CDR2 YYEKEE (reference sequence). CDR3 in amino acids: CASSRQGAMNQPQHF. CDR3 sequence (DNA): TGTGCCAGCAGCCGACAGGGGGCAATGAATCAGCCCCAGCATTTT.

This clonotype was recorded at least ten times. V gene TRBV29-1 combines with J gene TRBJ2-2; D is ambiguous. V shed 4 bases and J shed 2 bases, with 11 bases lying between them. The CDR3 is made up of 14 amino acids. Germline CDR1 and CDR2: SQVTM and ANQGSEA. The CDR3: CSVGSLSNTGELFF. CDR3 nucleotide sequence: TGCAGCGTTGGGAGCCTGAGCAACACCGGGGAGCTGTTTTTT.

This clonotype has only a few counts. The J gene is TRBJ2-6, the V gene TRBV4-1; D gene unclear. This CDR3 contains 16 residues. V was trimmed by 2 bases and J by 1 base, leaving 9 bases between them. Germline CDR1 and CDR2: MGHRA and YSYEKL. CDR3 nucleotides: TGCGCCAGCAGCCAACCAACAGATTCTGGGGCCAACGTCCTGACTTTC. Translating it yields CASSQPTDSGANVLTF.

This clonotype was counted at least ten times. This rearrangement joins TRBV24-1 to TRBJ1-5, with TRBD1 as a possible D gene (6 bases). Trimming shortened V by 5 bases and J by 3 bases, and 19 bases separated the two germline ends. This CDR3 spans 17 amino acids. Germline CDR1 reads KGHDR; CDR2 reads SFDVKD. CDR3 DNA sequence: TGTGCCACCAGTGCCCCAGGTCCGGGGGCGGCCAATCAGCCCCAGCATTTT. Amino acid sequence: CATSAPGPGAANQPQHF.

This clonotype showed up just a few times. The gene calls are TRBV4-2 and TRBJ2-1; maybe TRBD1 (6 bases). The germline V gene encodes CDR1 LGHNA and CDR2 YNFKEQ. V shed 2 bases and J shed 6 bases, with 11 bases lying between them. CDR3 length equals 14 residues. This CDR3 is CASSQIGQSNEQFF. The CDR3 DNA reads TGTGCCAGCAGCCAAATCGGACAGAGCAATGAGCAGTTCTTC.

This clonotype was detected many times. DNA for the CDR3: TGTGCCATCAGTGAGTCTTCGGGGGCCCCAGATACGCAGTATTTT. Translation: CAISESSGAPDTQYF. The chain carries TRBV10-3 and TRBJ2-3, with D perhaps being TRBD1 or TRBD2 (6 bases each). The germline V and J ends were trimmed by 0 bases and 4 bases, with 11 bases remaining between them. This CDR3 contains 15 residues. The germline V gene has CDR1 ENHRY and CDR2 SYGVKD.

This chain connects TRBV6-5 to TRBJ1-3; the D is unclear. The CDR3 is 15 amino acids. Looked up from germline, CDR1 is MNHEY and CDR2 is SVGAGI. V shed 2 bases and J shed 0 bases, with 8 bases lying between them. This CDR3 is CASSYPRSSGNTIYF. DNA of the CDR3: TGTGCCAGCAGTTACCCCAGATCCTCTGGAAACACCATATATTTT.

CDR3 sequence: CASSQDSGSAFSGANVLTF. The CDR3 nucleotides read TGTGCCAGCAGCCAAGACTCAGGTTCTGCCTTCTCTGGGGCCAACGTCCTGACTTTC. The V and J genes are TRBV4-2 and TRBJ2-6; the D is unclear. CDR1 and CDR2 from the germline V gene are LGHNA and YNFKEQ. This CDR3 is built from 19 residues. V lost 0 bases, J lost 0 bases, and 15 bases lay in between.

The genes are TRBV2 and TRBJ2-5; D remains unclear. The V end lost 7 bases, the J end lost 3 bases, and 21 bases lay between the germline ends. The CDR3 contains 16 residues. The V gene's germline CDR1 is SNHLY and CDR2 FYNNEI. The CDR3 DNA reads TGTGCCAGCAATATGAAGTCCGGGCAGCCAAAAGAGACCCAGTACTTC. Its translation is CASNMKSGQPKETQYF.

This clonotype showed up many times. The chain joins TRBV14 to TRBJ2-7; D gene uncertain. Germline-derived CDR1 and CDR2 are SGHDN and FVKESK. The CDR3 length is 14 residues. V gave up 4 bases and J gave up 4 bases, with 14 bases separating them. CDR3 region: CASSLHRSSYEQYF. The DNA for the CDR3 is TGTGCCAGCAGCCTTCATCGGTCTAGTTACGAGCAGTACTTC.

This clonotype was picked up many times. The chain is built from TRBV12-3 or TRBV12-4 and TRBJ2-7; D call uncertain. The CDR3 has 13 residues. Trimming stripped 2 bases from V and 5 bases from J, with 10 bases between. CDR3 sequence: CASSLRHGDEQYF. The CDR3 bases are TGTGCCAGCAGTTTACGACATGGGGACGAGCAGTACTTC.

This chain links TRBV10-3 with TRBJ2-2, with D possibly being TRBD1 (5 bases). The germline V gene encodes CDR1 ENHRY and CDR2 SYGVKD. This CDR3 comprises 14 residues. V lost 8 bases, J lost 1 base, and 11 bases lay in between. CDR3: CAIGSGWNTGELFF. CDR3 nucleotide sequence: TGTGCCATCGGGTCAGGGTGGAACACCGGGGAGCTGTTTTTT.

This clonotype was recorded at least ten times. The genes are TRBV5-4 and TRBJ1-1; D remains unclear. The CDR3 spans 13 residues. The germline V gene has CDR1 SGHNT and CDR2 YYREEE (reference sequence). V was cut by 0 bases and J by 3 bases, with 6 bases left in between. Written as DNA, the CDR3 is TGTGCCAGCAGCTTGGAGAGACACACTGAAGCTTTCTTT. This gives the protein CASSLERHTEAFF.

The V and J genes are TRBV27 and TRBJ2-7, with TRBD1 matching over 7 bases. The length of the CDR3 is 15 residues. The J segment lost 0 bases and the V segment lost 6 bases, leaving 8 bases of the junction unmatched. Germline V lookup: CDR1 MNHEY, CDR2 SMNVEV (reference sequence). The CDR3 sequence: CASSRTGAASYEQYF. As DNA, the CDR3 is TGTGCCAGCAGCCGAACAGGGGCGGCCTCCTACGAGCAGTACTTC.

This clonotype showed up just a few times. The gene calls are TRBV4-2 and TRBJ2-2; TRBD1 matches 9 bases. CDR1 and CDR2 from the germline V gene are LGHNA and YNFKEQ. Trimming cost V 4 bases and J 7 bases; bases outside gene matches: 25. The length of the CDR3 is 21 residues. The CDR3 nucleotides read TGTGCCAGCAGCCCTTTTAGAACAGGGGGCGATTTGCTAGGGTTGATCGGGGAGCTGTTTTTT. It specifies CASSPFRTGGDLLGLIGELFF.

In this sample, this clonotype turned up many times. J is TRBJ2-3 and V is TRBV6-2 or TRBV6-3, with 7 bases aligning to TRBD1. The CDR3 is 15 amino acids. J was trimmed by 0 bases and V by 2 bases; bases with no gene match: 2. CDR1 is MNHEY and CDR2 is SVGEGT in the germline V gene. The CDR3 coding sequence is TGTGCCAGCAGTTACGGACAGGCTAGCACAGATACGCAGTATTTT. This codes for CASSYGQASTDTQYF.